The rows below give T cell receptor beta chains drawn from one sample of a study of shared clonotypes between healthy human individuals. The table came from immunoSEQ multiplex PCR; TCRdb's copy has only in-frame clones and leaves some out. The sample contains 2 million to 3 million clones, approximately 90% of which appear only once. The sample comprised naive CD4+ T cells sorted from blood. These TCRs come from a young man in good health. CDR3s include the opening cysteine and the closing phenylalanine or tryptophan. Fields, in order: D gene, clone size, J gene, V gene, CDR3 DNA, CDR3 protein. A D gene is named only where the DNA matches it firmly. Clone size, where shown, is once, few, many, or a class for clones that have expanded.

>-|-|TRBJ2-5|TRBV19
TGTGCCAGTAGCTGGGGCGGAGGCCAAGAGACCCAGTACTTC
CASSWGGGQETQYF
>-|-|TRBJ2-1|TRBV29-1
TGCAGCGTTGATAGGGGCATTTCCTACAATGAGCAGTTCTTC
CSVDRGISYNEQFF
>-|once|TRBJ2-7|TRBV15
TGTGCCACCAGCAGGATGCCAGAGGCCTACGAGCAGTACTTC
CATSRMPEAYEQYF
>-|-|TRBJ2-5|TRBV2
TGTGCCAGCAGTGTTGGGATGGAGACCCAGTACTTC
CASSVGMETQYF
>-|-|TRBJ1-4|TRBV30
TGTGCCTGGAGTAGACAGATTAATGAAAAACTGTTTTTT
CAWSRQINEKLFF
>TRBD2|-|TRBJ2-1|TRBV19
TGTGCCAGTAGCCCAAGAACTAGCGGGAGCTCCTACAATGAGCAGTTCTTC
CASSPRTSGSSYNEQFF
>TRBD1|-|TRBJ1-2|TRBV29-1
TGCAGCGTTGAACAACCAGGGACAGACTATGGCTACACCTTC
CSVEQPGTDYGYTF
>-|-|TRBJ1-1|TRBV6-6
TGTGCCAGCAGTCGCCGGGATATGAACACTGAAGCTTTCTTT
CASSRRDMNTEAFF
>TRBD1|once|TRBJ1-5|TRBV2
TGTGCCAGCGGGGGACAGTCTAGCAATCAGCCCCAGCATTTT
CASGGQSSNQPQHF
>-|-|TRBJ2-4|TRBV5-6
TGTGCCAGCAGCTTGCGGGGGCAGGGAAACATTCAGTACTTC
CASSLRGQGNIQYF
>-|-|TRBJ2-1|TRBV4-1
TGCGCCAGCAGCGAGGTTCAACGGCTAGCACTCTACAATGAGCAGTTCTTC
CASSEVQRLALYNEQFF
>TRBD1|-|TRBJ1-6|TRBV4-3
TGCGCCAGCAGCCAAGTAGGGACAGGGGGCAATTCACCCCTCCACTTT
CASSQVGTGGNSPLHF
>-|-|TRBJ2-3|TRBV27
TGTGCCAGCAGTTGGGACGGGGGGCCAGATACGCAGTATTTT
CASSWDGGPDTQYF
>TRBD1|-|TRBJ2-7|TRBV6-6
TGTGCCAGCAGTCAACCGGGACAGGGGATCCACGAGCAGTACTTC
CASSQPGQGIHEQYF
>TRBD2|-|TRBJ2-3|TRBV12-5
TGTGCTAGTGGTCCCGGGAGGCAGGTGGTCACAGATACGCAGTATTTT
CASGPGRQVVTDTQYF
>TRBD1|-|TRBJ1-4|TRBV4-3
TGCGCCAGCAGCCAAGGACAGGGCCGTGAAAAACTGTTTTTT
CASSQGQGREKLFF
>TRBD1|-|TRBJ2-5|TRBV4-3
TGCGCCAGCAGCCAAGGAGGGACAGATCAAGAGACCCAGTACTTC
CASSQGGTDQETQYF
>TRBD1|-|TRBJ1-2|TRBV29-1
TGCAGCGTTGGGGGGCAGGGGGCCGCCTCCACCTTC
CSVGGQGAASTF
>-|-|TRBJ1-2|TRBV5-1
TGCGCCAGCAGCCCCCGGGACATAGACTATGGCTACACCTTC
CASSPRDIDYGYTF
>-|few|TRBJ2-2|TRBV6-5
TGTGCCAGCAGTTATGGGGCGGGCGGGGAGCTGTTTTTT
CASSYGAGGELFF
>-|-|TRBJ2-2|TRBV4-3
TGCGCCAGCACCCGAGACCCTTCGGTCACCGGGGAGCTGTTTTTT
CASTRDPSVTGELFF
>TRBD1|-|TRBJ2-7|TRBV5-1
TGCGCCAGCAGCGTGGGACAGGCTTCCTACGAGCAGTACTTC
CASSVGQASYEQYF
>-|-|TRBJ1-1|TRBV5-6
TGTGCCAGCAGCCGTTGGGGGACAACGAACACTGAAGCTTTCTTT
CASSRWGTTNTEAFF
>TRBD1|-|TRBJ2-3|TRBV9
TGTGCCAGCAGCGTAGGGGGACAGTCCACAGATACGCAGTATTTT
CASSVGGQSTDTQYF
>TRBD1|-|TRBJ1-1|TRBV6-6
TGTGCCAGCAGTGCGGGACAGGTTCGGGGCACTGAAGCTTTCTTT
CASSAGQVRGTEAFF
>-|-|TRBJ1-2|TRBV19
TGTGCCAGTAGTCCCACCAGAAGGACCGGGGGCGGTGGCTACACCTTC
CASSPTRRTGGGGYTF
>-|-|TRBJ2-2|TRBV7-8
TGTGCCAGCAGCTACACCGGGGAGCTGTTTTTT
CASSYTGELFF
>-|once|TRBJ1-1|TRBV4-3
TGCGCCAGCAGCCAAGATTACAATACGGGGGCACGCTTT
CASSQDYNTGARF
>TRBD2|-|TRBJ2-7|TRBV27
TGTGCCAGCAAAAAAGATAGCGGGGACTATCCCTACGAGCAGTACTTC
CASKKDSGDYPYEQYF